A selection of T cell receptor beta chains follows, all from one sample in a study of shared clonotypes between healthy human individuals. Using immunoSEQ multiplex PCR, the repertoire was profiled, and TCRdb retains in-frame clones only, with some absent. The sample lists fewer than 850,000 clones, roughly 96% occurring once. The sample taken for sequencing was naive CD8+ T cells sorted from blood. These TCRs come from a man younger than 45 in good health. CDR3s include the opening cysteine and the closing phenylalanine or tryptophan. D genes are given only for firm matches.

>TRBV10-2|-|TRBJ2-7|14
TGCGCCAGCAGGGTACAGGGTTCCGACTACGAGCAGTACTTC
CASRVQGSDYEQYF
>TRBV6-1|TRBD2|TRBJ2-1|17
TGTGCCAGCAGTGAAGCGCCGGTACTAGCGGACTACAATGAGCAGTTCTTC
CASSEAPVLADYNEQFF
>TRBV5-4|-|TRBJ2-1|13
TGTGCCAGCAGTTATAGCCCCGGGACAGAGCAGTTCTTC
CASSYSPGTEQFF
>TRBV4-3|-|TRBJ1-4|17
TGCGCCAGCAGCCAAGATCGGGGATTCGCGACTAATGAAAAACTGTTTTTT
CASSQDRGFATNEKLFF
>TRBV6-1|TRBD2|TRBJ2-5|18
TGTGCCAGCAGTGTTGGGTCTAGCGGGAGTGGGGCCCAAGAGACCCAGTACTTC
CASSVGSSGSGAQETQYF
>TRBV28|-|TRBJ1-2|14
TGTGCCCACGGCGTCGGAGTGACTAACTATGGCTACACCTTC
CAHGVGVTNYGYTF
>TRBV28|-|TRBJ2-5|17
TGTGCCAGCAGTTTTTCAAGACCCCAGGTGGGCCAAGAGACCCAGTACTTC
CASSFSRPQVGQETQYF
>TRBV5-1|-|TRBJ2-3|15
TGCGCCAGCAGCTTGGGGACTATCAACACAGATACGCAGTATTTT
CASSLGTINTDTQYF
>TRBV9|TRBD2|TRBJ2-1|16
TGTGCCAGCAGCGTAGCCGGGACTAGGCCTTTGAATGAGCAGTTCTTC
CASSVAGTRPLNEQFF
>TRBV7-2|TRBD1|TRBJ1-5|14
TGTGCCAGCAGCTTAGTCAGGGGGGGTCAGCCCCAGCATTTT
CASSLVRGGQPQHF
>TRBV5-4|-|TRBJ2-7|14
TGTGCCAGCAGCTTGTGGGGAAGGTTCGACGAGCAGTACTTC
CASSLWGRFDEQYF
>TRBV4-3|TRBD1|TRBJ1-1|14
TGCGCCAGCAGCCAAGATGCAGGGGGGACTGAAGCTTTCTTT
CASSQDAGGTEAFF
>TRBV27|TRBD2|TRBJ2-7|14
TGTGCCAGCAGTTCGACTAGCGGGAGATACGAGCAGTACTTC
CASSSTSGRYEQYF
>TRBV7-9|-|TRBJ2-3|14
TGTGCCAGCAGCCCACTGGACAGCACAGATACGCAGTATTTT
CASSPLDSTDTQYF
>TRBV18|-|TRBJ2-1|15
TGTGCCAGCTCACCTATAGTGGATCTCCACAATGAGCAGTTCTTC
CASSPIVDLHNEQFF
>TRBV19|-|TRBJ2-1|13
TGTGCCAGTAGTATGACTCCCTCCCAGGAGCAGTTCTTC
CASSMTPSQEQFF
>TRBV6-1|-|TRBJ2-3|13
TGTGCCAGCAGCCTAGCGAAGAAAGATACGCAGTATTTT
CASSLAKKDTQYF
>TRBV4-3|-|TRBJ2-7|16
TGCGCCAGCAGCCAGTCCTTCCGGGGGCTCGGCTACGAGCAGTACTTC
CASSQSFRGLGYEQYF